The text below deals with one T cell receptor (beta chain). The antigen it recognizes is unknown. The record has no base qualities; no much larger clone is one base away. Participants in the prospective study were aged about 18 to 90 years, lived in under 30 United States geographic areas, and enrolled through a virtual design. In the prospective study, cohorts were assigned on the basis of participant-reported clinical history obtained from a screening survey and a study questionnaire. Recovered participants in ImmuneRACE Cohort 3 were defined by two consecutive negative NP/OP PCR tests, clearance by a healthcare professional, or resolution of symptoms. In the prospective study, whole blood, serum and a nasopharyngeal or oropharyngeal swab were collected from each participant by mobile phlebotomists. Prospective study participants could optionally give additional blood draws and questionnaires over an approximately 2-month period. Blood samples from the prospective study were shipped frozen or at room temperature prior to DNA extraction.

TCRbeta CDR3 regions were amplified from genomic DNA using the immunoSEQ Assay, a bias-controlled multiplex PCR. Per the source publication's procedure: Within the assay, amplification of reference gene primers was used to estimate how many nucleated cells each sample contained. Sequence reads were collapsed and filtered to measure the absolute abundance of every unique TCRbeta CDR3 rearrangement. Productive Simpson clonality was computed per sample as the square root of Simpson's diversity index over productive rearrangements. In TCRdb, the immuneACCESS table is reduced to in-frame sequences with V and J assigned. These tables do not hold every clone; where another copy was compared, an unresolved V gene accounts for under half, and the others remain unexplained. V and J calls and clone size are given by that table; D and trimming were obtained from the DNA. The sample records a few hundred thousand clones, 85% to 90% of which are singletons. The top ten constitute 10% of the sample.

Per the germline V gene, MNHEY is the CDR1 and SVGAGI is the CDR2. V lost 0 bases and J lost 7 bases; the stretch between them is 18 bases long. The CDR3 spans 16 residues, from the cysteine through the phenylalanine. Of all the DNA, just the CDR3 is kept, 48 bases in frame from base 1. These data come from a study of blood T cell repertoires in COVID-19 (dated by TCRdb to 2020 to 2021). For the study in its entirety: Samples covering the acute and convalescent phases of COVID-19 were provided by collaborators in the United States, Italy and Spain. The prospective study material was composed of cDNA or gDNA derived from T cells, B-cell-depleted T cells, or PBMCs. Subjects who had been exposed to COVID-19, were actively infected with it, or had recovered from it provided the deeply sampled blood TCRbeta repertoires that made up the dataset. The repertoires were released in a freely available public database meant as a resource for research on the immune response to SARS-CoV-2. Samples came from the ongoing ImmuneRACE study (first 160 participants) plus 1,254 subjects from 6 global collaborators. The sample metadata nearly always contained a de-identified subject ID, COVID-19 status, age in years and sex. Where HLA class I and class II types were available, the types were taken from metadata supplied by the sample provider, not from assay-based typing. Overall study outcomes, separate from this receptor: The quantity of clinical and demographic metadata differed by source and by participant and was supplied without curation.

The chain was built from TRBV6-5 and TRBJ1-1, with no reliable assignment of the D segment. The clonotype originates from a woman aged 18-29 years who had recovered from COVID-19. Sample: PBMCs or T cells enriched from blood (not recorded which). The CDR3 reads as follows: CASSYSRGGTVLEAFF. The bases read TGTGCCAGCAGTTACTCGCGGGGTGGAACAGTACTTGAAGCTTTCTTT.